This T cell receptor beta chain appears in the sequencing data of a study of blood T cell repertoires in COVID-19. The overall study: PBMCs, B-cell-depleted T cells, or T cells provided the cDNA or gDNA that made up the material.

Under the authors' procedure: Quantification of nucleated cells was approximated via reference gene primer amplification. Clones were sequenced by immunoSEQ multiplex PCR, and TCRdb holds only the in-frame ones, with some missing. That table supplies the V and J calls and clone size; D and trimming were determined from the DNA. In the table there are roughly 300,000 clones, roughly 85% of which are singletons. In germline, CDR1 is LGHNT, CDR2 FRNRAP. Trimming removed 6 bases at V and 0 bases at J, with 6 bases between. This CDR3 is 13 amino acids long. Comments on this clone: At the DNA level, this CDR3 is encoded by other sequences in the same sample as well.

The specimen sequenced was peripheral blood. The V and J genes are TRBV12-5 and TRBJ1-3; D gene unclear. The clonotype comes from a human donor in a cohort sampled during active COVID-19. CDR3 DNA sequence: TGTGCTAGTGGATTATCCTCTGGAAACACCATATATTTT. Encoded protein: CASGLSSGNTIYF.